A single T cell receptor (beta chain) is shown here with its context. Its target is not known. Constant-region reverse primers amplified full-length variable regions, followed by semi-nested Nested Universal Primer A PCR. TCRdb re-derived calls from the 5' RACE reads in MiXCR, one entry per CDR3 protein. The data show 7,000 or so distinct CDR3 sequences, with about 73% seen just once and about 4.3% held by the top ten. Treg sorting used a CD4+CD25+CD127-/low gate. CDR1 and CDR2 (germline): SGHKS, YYEKEE (reference sequence). The CDR3 is 14 amino acids. V was clipped by 0 bases and J by 7 bases, with 13 bases between them. Study-wide results and caveats: The larger cohort examined one V-J beta rearrangement, not whole repertoires. Greatest tumor Treg TCR overlap was with tumor naive CD4+ cells. In terms of TCR gene usage, tumor memory CD4+ T cells clustered together with blood and lymph node memory CD4+ cells, as well as with lymph node naive CD4+ cells.

The sequencing sample was made of tumor-infiltrating Tregs sorted from the breast tumor. The TCR was taken from a female donor with breast cancer. The rearrangement uses TRBV5-5 and TRBJ1-2; weak D call: TRBD1 (5 bases). Written as DNA, the CDR3 is TGTGCCAGCAGCTTGGAGGGGCAGGCCCTTGGCTACACCTTC. Its protein is CASSLEGQALGYTF.